This T cell receptor beta chain was documented in a study of blood T cells in healthy people across ages. A J-beta primer mix and a sample-barcoded 5' primer were used in a second PCR of about 7 to 11 cycles. TCRdb ran MiXCR on the 5' RACE reads and lists one entry per CDR3 protein. The sample lists 550,000 to 750,000 distinct CDR3 sequences, 20% to 25% occurring once. This CDR3 region has 17 residues. V was trimmed by 3 bases and J by 2 bases, leaving 16 bases between them. A few counts support this clonotype. Its target is not known. Study-wide points: Age brought a roughly linear fall in TCR beta diversity measured per million T cells. Greater diversity and more naive CD4+ cells were seen in long-lived donors than in aged donors.

The receptor's source is a man between 65 and 79 years old in good health. Sequences were obtained from blood. V and J are TRBV12-3 or TRBV12-4 and TRBJ2-2; D perhaps matches TRBD2 (5 bases). CDR3 nucleotide sequence: TGTGCCAGCAGTTTCGAGGTAGGAGGAGTCAACACCGGGGAGCTGTTTTTT. Encoded protein: CASSFEVGGVNTGELFF.